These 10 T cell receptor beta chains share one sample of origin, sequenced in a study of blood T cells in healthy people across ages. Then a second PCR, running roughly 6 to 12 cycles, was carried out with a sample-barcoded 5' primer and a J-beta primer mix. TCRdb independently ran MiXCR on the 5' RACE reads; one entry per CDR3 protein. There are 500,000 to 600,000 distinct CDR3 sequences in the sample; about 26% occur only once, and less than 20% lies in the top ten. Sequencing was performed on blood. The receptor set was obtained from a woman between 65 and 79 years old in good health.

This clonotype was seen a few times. CDR3 sequence reads: CASSDGSTKNIQYF. CDR3 nucleotide sequence: TGTGCCAGCTCGGACGGGAGTACCAAAAACATTCAGTACTTC. The V call is TRBV6-5, the J call TRBJ2-4; D is possibly TRBD2 (6 bases). The CDR3 extends over 14 amino acids. Between the trimmed V and J ends, which lost 8 bases and 2 bases, there was a span of 13 bases. Per the germline V gene, CDR1 is MNHEY and CDR2 is SVGAGI.

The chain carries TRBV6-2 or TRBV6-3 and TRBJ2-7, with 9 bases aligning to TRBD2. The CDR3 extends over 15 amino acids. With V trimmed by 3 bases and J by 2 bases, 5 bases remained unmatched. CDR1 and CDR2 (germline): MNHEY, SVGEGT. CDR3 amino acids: CASSYRLAGTYEQYF. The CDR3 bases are TGTGCCAGCAGTTATAGGCTAGCGGGGACCTACGAGCAGTACTTC.

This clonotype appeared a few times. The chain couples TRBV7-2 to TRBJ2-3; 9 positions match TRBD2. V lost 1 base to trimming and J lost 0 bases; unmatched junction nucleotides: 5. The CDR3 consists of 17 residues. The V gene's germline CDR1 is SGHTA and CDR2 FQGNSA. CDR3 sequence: CASSLGATSGSTDTQYF. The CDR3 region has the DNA TGTGCCAGCAGCTTAGGTGCGACTAGCGGTAGCACAGATACGCAGTATTTT. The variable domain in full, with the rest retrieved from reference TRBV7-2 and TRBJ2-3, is GAGVSQSPSNKVTEKGKDVELRCDPISGHTALYWYRQSLGQGLEFLIYFQGNSAPDKSGLPSDRFSAERTGGSVSTLTIQRTQQEDSAVYLCASSLGATSGSTDTQYFGPGTRLTVL.

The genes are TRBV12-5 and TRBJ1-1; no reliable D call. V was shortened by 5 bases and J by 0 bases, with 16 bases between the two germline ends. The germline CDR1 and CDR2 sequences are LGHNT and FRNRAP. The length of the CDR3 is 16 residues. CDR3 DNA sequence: TGTGCTAGTGGTCTAACCTCGATGATCATGAACACTGAAGCTTTCTTT. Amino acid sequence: CASGLTSMIMNTEAFF.

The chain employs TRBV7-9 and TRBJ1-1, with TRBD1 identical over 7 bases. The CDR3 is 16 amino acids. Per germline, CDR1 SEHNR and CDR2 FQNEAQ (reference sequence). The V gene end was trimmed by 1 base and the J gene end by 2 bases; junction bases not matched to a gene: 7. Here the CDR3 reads CASSLGQGWGNTEAFF. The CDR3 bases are TGTGCCAGCAGCTTAGGACAGGGCTGGGGAAACACTGAAGCTTTCTTT.

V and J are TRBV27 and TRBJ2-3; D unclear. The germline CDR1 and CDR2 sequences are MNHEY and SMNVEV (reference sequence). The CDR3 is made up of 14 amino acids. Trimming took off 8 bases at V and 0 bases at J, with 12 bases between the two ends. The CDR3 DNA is TGTGCCAGCCGCCTAGGGTCTAGCACAGATACGCAGTATTTT. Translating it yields CASRLGSSTDTQYF.

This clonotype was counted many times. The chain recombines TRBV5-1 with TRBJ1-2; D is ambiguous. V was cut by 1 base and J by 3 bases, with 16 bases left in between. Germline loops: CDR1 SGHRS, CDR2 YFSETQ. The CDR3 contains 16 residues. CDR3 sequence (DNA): TGCGCCAGCAGCTTGTTGGAGAGCAGAGGGTACTATGGCTACACCTTC. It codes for CASSLLESRGYYGYTF.

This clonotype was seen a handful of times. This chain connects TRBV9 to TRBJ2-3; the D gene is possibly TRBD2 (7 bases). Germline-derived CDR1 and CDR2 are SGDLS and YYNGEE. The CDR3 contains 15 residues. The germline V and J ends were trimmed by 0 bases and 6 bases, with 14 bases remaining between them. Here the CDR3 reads CASSVGGGGVDTQYF. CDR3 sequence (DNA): TGTGCCAGCAGCGTAGGCGGCGGGGGCGTGGATACGCAGTATTTT.

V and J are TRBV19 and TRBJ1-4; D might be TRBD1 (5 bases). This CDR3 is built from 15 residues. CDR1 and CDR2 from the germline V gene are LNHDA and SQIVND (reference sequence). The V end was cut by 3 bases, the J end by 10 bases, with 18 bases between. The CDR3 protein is CASSIGSGSRGKLFF. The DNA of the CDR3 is TGTGCCAGTAGTATCGGATCAGGGTCGAGAGGAAAACTGTTTTTT.

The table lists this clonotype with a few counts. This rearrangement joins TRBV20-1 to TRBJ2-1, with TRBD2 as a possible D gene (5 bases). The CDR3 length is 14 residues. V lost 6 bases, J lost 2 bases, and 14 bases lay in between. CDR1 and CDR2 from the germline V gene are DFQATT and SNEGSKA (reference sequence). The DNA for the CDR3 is TGCAGTGCCCCGGAGGAGCGGACCTACAATGAGCAGTTCTTC. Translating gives CSAPEERTYNEQFF.